The 17 T cell receptor beta chains below all came from one sample that was sequenced in a study of human T cells and chemical hapten exposure. The time point denotes: pre-sensitization, week 0. Treatment: therapeutic diphenylcyclopropenone sensitization with weekly scalp DPC. TCRdb itself ran the RACE reads through MiXCR, one entry per CDR3 protein. The sample has approximately 50,000 distinct CDR3 sequences; over 9% are singletons. The sample here was whole blood, taken in connection with sensitization to the hapten diphenylcyclopropenone (DPC). The source of these receptors is a woman between 40 and 50 years old with alopecia areata. Some clones in this sample may be carry-over from other donors' samples.

This clonotype was recorded at least ten times. The rearrangement links TRBV20-1 to TRBJ2-5; a possible D gene is TRBD1 (7 bases). Trimming removed 6 bases at V and 5 bases at J, with 10 bases between. This CDR3 has 11 residues. Germline assignment: CDR1 DFQATT and CDR2 SNEGSKA (reference sequence). This chain's CDR3 is CSASGGETQYF. The DNA of the CDR3 is TGCAGTGCCTCAGGGGGGGAGACCCAGTACTTC.

This clonotype came up a few times. The chain carries TRBV6-5 and TRBJ2-1; the D is unclear. The germline CDR1 and CDR2 sequences are MNHEY and SVGAGI. V lost 2 bases to trimming and J lost 3 bases, with 11 bases between them. The CDR3 consists of 15 residues. CDR3 bases: TGTGCCAGCAGTTACGCACCATCCGACTACAATGAGCAGTTCTTC. This translates into CASSYAPSDYNEQFF.

For this clonotype: This clone may be a read error of a much larger clone one base away. The CDR3 nucleotides are TGCGCCAGTCGTCCGGGACAGGGTGACACCGGGGAGCTGTATTTT. It codes for CASRPGQGDTGELYF. The J gene is TRBJ2-2, the V gene TRBV5-1; the match to TRBD1 covers 9 bases. CDR3 length: 15 amino acids. The germline gives CDR1 SGHRS, CDR2 YFSETQ.

This clonotype was recorded at least ten times. The chain joins TRBV7-9 to TRBJ2-5; maybe TRBD2 (6 bases). This CDR3 spans 15 amino acids. Germline CDR1 SEHNR, CDR2 FQNEAQ (reference sequence). V was clipped by 1 base and J by 5 bases, with 14 bases between them. The CDR3 spells CASSLDGAGRETQYF. Written as DNA, the CDR3 is TGTGCCAGCAGCTTAGACGGCGCGGGACGGGAGACCCAGTACTTC. The full variable domain, in which reference TRBV7-9 and TRBJ2-5 provide the parts outside the CDR3, is DTGVSQNPRHKITKRGQNVTFRCDPISEHNRLYWYRQTLGQGPEFLTYFQNEAQLEKSRLLSDRFSAERPKGSFSTLEIQRTEQGDSAMYLCASSLDGAGRETQYFGPGTRLLVL.

The V gene is TRBV9, the J gene TRBJ2-7; D gene ambiguous. This CDR3 is 16 amino acids long. CDR1 is SGDLS and CDR2 is YYNGEE in the germline V gene. Trimming removed 0 bases at V and 0 bases at J, with 13 bases between. CDR3 region: CASSVGPSLNSYEQYF. The CDR3 coding sequence is TGTGCCAGCAGCGTAGGCCCCTCCCTTAACTCCTACGAGCAGTACTTC.

Details on this clonotype: It may be a read error: a sequence one base away is much more abundant. The chain couples TRBV30 to TRBJ1-2; D not resolved. Per the germline V gene, CDR1 is GTSNPN and CDR2 is SVGIG (reference sequence). This CDR3 comprises 11 residues. For the CDR3, the DNA is TGTACCTGGAGTAACGGCTATGGCTACACCTTC. Its protein is CTWSNGYGYTF.

The genes are TRBV18 and TRBJ2-3; D perhaps matches TRBD1 (6 bases). V was trimmed by 3 bases and J by 4 bases, leaving 8 bases between them. The CDR3 spans 13 residues. CDR1 and CDR2 from the germline V gene are KGHSH and LQKENI. The CDR3 is CASSPGQPDTQYF. Written as DNA, the CDR3 is TGTGCCAGCTCACCCGGACAGCCAGATACGCAGTATTTT.

This clonotype was detected ten times or more. The chain has TRBV5-1 and TRBJ2-2, with 7 bases that match TRBD2. The V gene's germline CDR1 is SGHRS and CDR2 YFSETQ. Trimming took 1 base from V and 4 from J; bases not matched to a gene: 7. There are 16 residues in the CDR3. CDR3 DNA sequence: TGCGCCAGCAGCTTGTTGGCGGGAGCTCTCACCGGGGAGCTGTTTTTT. Translation: CASSLLAGALTGELFF.

The chain is built from TRBV6-5 and TRBJ1-3; D gene unclear. CDR1 is MNHEY, CDR2 SVGAGI, per germline. This CDR3 has 12 amino acids. The ends were cut back, 6 bases at V and 3 bases at J, with 6 bases in the middle. CDR3: CASRSYGNTIYF. The CDR3 DNA is TGTGCCAGCAGGTCCTATGGAAACACCATATATTTT.

V and J are TRBV28 and TRBJ1-5; no reliable D call. The CDR3 has 12 residues. V lost 2 bases and J lost 6, with 5 bases in between. Germline V gene data show CDR1 as MDHEN and CDR2 as SYDVKM. CDR3 sequence (DNA): TGTGCCAGCAGTTTAGATCGTCAGCCCCAGCATTTT. Protein product: CASSLDRQPQHF.

This clonotype was picked up a small number of times. This chain connects TRBV24-1 to TRBJ1-3; D is uncertain. Germline values: CDR1 KGHDR, CDR2 SFDVKD. This CDR3 is 17 amino acids long. Trimming left V 1 base short and J 4 bases short, with 16 bases between. The CDR3 bases are TGTGCCACCAGTGATTTCCCGGACGGAATCTTCGGAAACACCATATATTTT. It translates to CATSDFPDGIFGNTIYF.

In nucleotides, the CDR3 is TGTGCCAGCAGTCACCCGGACGCCCTTAACTATGGCTACACCTTC. The encoded protein is CASSHPDALNYGYTF. The rearrangement joins TRBV6-2 or TRBV6-3 to TRBJ1-2; D not certain. The CDR3 length is 15 residues. CDR1 and CDR2 (germline): MNHEY, SVGEGT. V was clipped by 5 bases and J by 1 base, with 14 bases between them.

This clonotype was detected many times. This chain links TRBV12-3 or TRBV12-4 with TRBJ2-1, with D possibly being TRBD1 (6 bases). V dropped 2 bases and J dropped 2 bases, with 10 bases sitting between them. The CDR3 is 15 amino acids. CDR3 sequence reads: CASSLLGGTYNEQFF. The CDR3 DNA sequence: TGTGCCAGCAGTTTATTAGGGGGAACCTACAATGAGCAGTTCTTC.

V gene TRBV18 combines with J gene TRBJ1-1; TRBD1 agrees at 8 bases. CDR3 size: 18 residues. The V gene end was trimmed by 3 bases and the J gene end by 0 bases; junction bases not matched to a gene: 12. Germline V gives CDR1 KGHSH, CDR2 LQKENI. CDR3 protein: CASSPPPGGRVMNTEAFF. Written as DNA, the CDR3 is TGTGCCAGCTCACCTCCCCCAGGGGGCAGAGTAATGAACACTGAAGCTTTCTTT.

The gene calls are TRBV28 and TRBJ2-7, with D perhaps TRBD1 or TRBD2 (6 bases each). The V end was cut by 3 bases, the J end by 7 bases, with 10 bases between. The CDR3 has 12 residues. The V gene's germline CDR1 is MDHEN and CDR2 SYDVKM. The CDR3 loop is CASSLGGWEQYF. The CDR3, as DNA: TGTGCCAGCAGTTTGGGGGGCTGGGAGCAGTACTTC. The whole variable domain, remainder taken from reference TRBV28 and TRBJ2-7, is DVKVTQSSRYLVKRTGEKVFLECVQDMDHENMFWYRQDPGLGLRLIYFSYDVKMKEKGDIPEGYSVSREKKERFSLILESASTNQTSMYLCASSLGGWEQYFGPGTRLTVT.

The chain couples TRBV12-3 or TRBV12-4 to TRBJ1-5, with a weak D call TRBD1 (5 bases). Trimming took off 3 bases at V and 1 base at J, with 13 bases between the two ends. This CDR3 is 16 amino acids long. CDR3: CASSFHMTESNQPQHF. The CDR3 nucleotides read TGTGCCAGCAGTTTCCATATGACAGAAAGCAATCAGCCCCAGCATTTT.

As regards this clonotype: Since a much larger clone is just one base distant, this may be a read error. J is TRBJ1-3 and V is TRBV13, with 9 bases aligning to TRBD1. V was pared by 5 bases and J by 0 bases, with 11 bases of the junction left unmatched. The CDR3 extends over 18 amino acids. Germline V gene lookup returns CDR1 PRHDT and CDR2 FYEKMQ (reference sequence). The CDR3 is CASSPWTGDEFSGNTIYF. DNA for the CDR3: TGTGCCAGCAGCCCCTGGACAGGGGACGAGTTCTCTGGAAACACCATATATTTT.